This is a list of T cell receptor beta chains from one sample in a study of T-cell reconstitution after alpha-beta-depleted transplantation in children. Via MiXCR, TCRdb re-called the PCR reads, giving one row per CDR3 protein. Of some 830,000 distinct CDR3 sequences in the sample, 15% to 20% were seen once. The material sequenced was PBMCs, mostly from graft donor cells, taken 360 days after TCRalphabeta/CD19-depleted stem cell transplant. These receptors came from a male patient younger than 18 who had a stem cell transplant for acute lymphoblastic leukemia, so the T cells may come from the graft donor. Both conserved end residues are part of each CDR3. A D gene is named only where the DNA matches it firmly. The listing skips clone size in some rows; elsewhere it reads once, few, many or a size class.

. | . | TRBJ2-5 | 19 | TRBV5-1 | TGCGCCAGCAGCTTTCCCGGGGTCAGACGAAATTCGGGAATAGGGACCCAGTACTTC | CASSFPGVRRNSGIGTQYF
. | . | TRBJ2-5 | 18 | TRBV3-1 | TGTGCCAGCAGCCGCTCTCCGACCAGCGGCGGCCATCAAGAGACCCAGTACTTC | CASSRSPTSGGHQETQYF
TRBD1 | many | TRBJ2-7 | 14 | TRBV7-3 | TGTGCCAGCAGCTTAAAGACAGGGGGCTACGAGCAGTACTTC | CASSLKTGGYEQYF
. | . | TRBJ2-5 | 17 | TRBV11-2 | TGTGCCAGCAGCTTAGTCGGGCTCCACCCAAACCAAGAGACCCAGTACTTC | CASSLVGLHPNQETQYF
TRBD1 | many | TRBJ2-7 | 15 | TRBV5-6 | TGTGCCAGCAGCCTGACAGGGTCTCCCCACTACGAGCAGTACTTC | CASSLTGSPHYEQYF
. | many | TRBJ2-5 | 14 | TRBV27 | TGTGCCAGCAGTCATACCGGGCCACAAGAGACCCAGTACTTC | CASSHTGPQETQYF
TRBD2 | few | TRBJ2-2 | 15 | TRBV7-9 | TGTGCCAGCAGCCCGAACGAAGGACTAGCCGGGGAGCTGTTTTTT | CASSPNEGLAGELFF
. | few | TRBJ1-5 | 15 | TRBV18 | TGTGCCAGCTCACCACAGCAGACAGGCGGGGAGCCCCAGCATTTT | CASSPQQTGGEPQHF
. | . | TRBJ2-3 | 17 | TRBV7-8 | TGTGCCAGCAGCTTAATCGGCGGGGCAGCCGTCGCAGATACGCAGTATTTT | CASSLIGGAAVADTQYF
. | . | TRBJ2-2 | 15 | TRBV6-5 | TGTGCCAGCAGTTACGGGGGCTTGACCACCGGGGAGCTGTTTTTT | CASSYGGLTTGELFF
. | . | TRBJ2-7 | 13 | TRBV6-1 | TGTGCCAGCAGCCCCGGGTCGATCTACGAGCAGTACTTC | CASSPGSIYEQYF